These 20 T cell receptor beta chains were sequenced from one sample in a study of cytomegalovirus exposure and HLA in healthy donors. The PCR was carried out with 60 Vbeta primers and 13 Jbeta primers. The method was immunoSEQ multiplex PCR; TCRdb's version includes in-frame clones alone and lacks a portion of them. The sample holds 200,000 to 250,000 clones, approximately 81% seen once. Sequencing used PBMCs. The receptors were sampled from an older woman in good health and CMV-seropositive.

This chain connects TRBV27 to TRBJ1-6; tentatively, D is TRBD1 (6 bases). The CDR3 is made up of 15 amino acids. The V end lost 8 bases, the J end lost 4 bases, and 15 bases lay between the germline ends. Germline lookup yields CDR1 MNHEY and CDR2 SMNVEV (reference sequence). CDR3 residues: CASGRGGRYNSPLHF. In DNA, the CDR3 is TGTGCCAGCGGGAGGGGGGGGAGGTATAATTCACCCCTCCACTTT.

The chain joins TRBV5-1 to TRBJ2-7; D remains ambiguous. V dropped 0 bases and J dropped 3 bases, with 13 bases sitting between them. In germline, CDR1 is SGHRS, CDR2 YFSETQ. The CDR3 is 15 residues long. CDR3 sequence reads: CASSLDGGIVYEQYF. The CDR3 DNA follows: TGCGCCAGCAGCTTGGATGGCGGTATCGTCTACGAGCAGTACTTC.

CDR3 residues: CASTPKGQIAYEQYF. The DNA of the CDR3 is TGTGCCAGCACTCCCAAGGGACAGATCGCGTACGAGCAGTACTTC. This rearrangement joins TRBV7-8 to TRBJ2-7; 7 bases map to TRBD1. CDR3 size: 15 residues. Germline CDR1 is SGHVS and CDR2 is FQNEAQ. The V and J ends lost 7 bases and 4 bases, in that order; junction bases with no gene match: 13.

J is TRBJ1-5 and V is TRBV6-5; D gene uncertain. The V end was cut by 8 bases, the J end by 4 bases, with 9 bases between. From germline, CDR1 is MNHEY and CDR2 SVGAGI. The CDR3 runs to 12 residues. This CDR3 is CASGLWNQPQHF. The DNA of the CDR3 is TGTGCCAGCGGCCTCTGGAATCAGCCCCAGCATTTT.

This rearrangement joins TRBV5-1 to TRBJ2-7; 7 nucleotides line up with TRBD2. The V gene's germline CDR1 is SGHRS and CDR2 YFSETQ. The junction had 6 bases not matched to a gene; V was cut back by 4 bases and J by 2 bases. The CDR3 extends over 14 amino acids. CDR3 loop: CASSVSGSTYEQYF. The CDR3 DNA is TGCGCCAGCAGCGTTAGCGGGTCTACCTACGAGCAGTACTTC.

J is TRBJ2-7 and V is TRBV6-6, with 9 positions matching TRBD1. Losses at the gene ends were 8 bases for V and 10 bases for J; bases not matched to a gene: 12. This CDR3 is built from 13 residues. CDR1 and CDR2 (germline): MNHNY, SVGAGI (reference sequence). Written as DNA, the CDR3 is TGTGCCAGCGCCGGGACAGGGCTTTTTGACCAGTACTTC. Its translation is CASAGTGLFDQYF.

The rearrangement uses TRBV28 and TRBJ1-3; D possibly corresponds to TRBD1 (6 bases). Germline CDR1 is MDHEN and CDR2 is SYDVKM. The CDR3 sequence is 15 residues long. V lost 4 bases, J lost 0 bases, and 10 bases lay in between. In DNA, the CDR3 is TGTGCCAGCAGTTCACGGACAGACTCTGGAAACACCATATATTTT. Translated, it gives CASSSRTDSGNTIYF.

For the CDR3, the DNA is TGTGCCAGTGGACTAGCGTCATCTTACGAGCAGTACTTC. It yields the protein CASGLASSYEQYF. The rearrangement joins TRBV6-1 to TRBJ2-7; 9 bases map to TRBD2. V dropped 9 bases and J dropped 4; count of bases not matched to a gene: 7. The germline V gene encodes CDR1 MNHNS and CDR2 SASEGT. This CDR3 comprises 13 residues.

The V and J genes are TRBV6-6 and TRBJ2-2; 7 bases align to TRBD1. Germline lookup yields CDR1 MNHNY and CDR2 SVGAGI (reference sequence). This CDR3 has 15 amino acids. Trimming took 2 bases from V and 1 from J; bases not matched to a gene: 1. In DNA form, the CDR3 reads TGTGCCAGCAGTTACGGGACAGTGAACACCGGGGAGCTGTTTTTT. Residues: CASSYGTVNTGELFF.

The chain employs TRBV4-1 and TRBJ1-2; D gene ambiguous. Germline V CDR1 and CDR2: MGHRA, YSYEKL. This CDR3 has 14 residues. The V and J ends lost 1 base and 3 bases respectively, with 9 bases between them. In DNA form, the CDR3 reads TGCGCCAGCAGCCAAGTTAGCGGTGACTATGGCTACACCTTC. It translates to CASSQVSGDYGYTF.

The V and J genes are TRBV5-1 and TRBJ1-5; TRBD1 agrees at 8 bases. The CDR3 has 19 amino acids. V shed 3 bases, J shed 0 bases, and the junction held 14 bases outside the gene matches. CDR1 SGHRS and CDR2 YFSETQ come from the germline V gene. CDR3 in DNA: TGCGCCAGCAGCTCCCCGTGGACAGGGAGGGGATATAGCAATCAGCCCCAGCATTTT. Translation gives CASSSPWTGRGYSNQPQHF.

The chain is built from TRBV15 and TRBJ2-7; D unresolved. With 2 bases removed from V and 5 bases from J, the gap between germline ends came to 10 bases. The CDR3 is made up of 13 amino acids. Germline CDR1 reads LNHNV; CDR2 reads YYDKDF (reference sequence). The CDR3 DNA is TGTGCCACCAGCAGATCTCCTAGTGACGAGCAGTACTTC. Translating gives CATSRSPSDEQYF.

The chain combines TRBV19 with TRBJ1-5; D unresolved. The CDR3 contains 17 residues. The germline V and J ends were trimmed by 5 bases and 0 bases, with 17 bases remaining between them. From germline, CDR1 is LNHDA and CDR2 SQIVND (reference sequence). CDR3 nucleotide sequence: TGTGCCAGTAGTTCCAGTCCGACGAGGTCTAGCAATCAGCCCCAGCATTTT. This sequence encodes CASSSSPTRSSNQPQHF. Supplemented by reference TRBV19 and TRBJ1-5, the full variable domain reads DGGITQSPKYLFRKEGQNVTLSCEQNLNHDAMYWYRQDPGQGLRLIYYSQIVNDFQKGDIAEGYSVSREKKESFPLTVTSAQKNPTAFYLCASSSSPTRSSNQPQHFGDGTRLSIL.

The chain carries TRBV7-9 and TRBJ2-2, with D tentatively TRBD1 (6 bases). Trimming removed 2 bases at V and 4 bases at J, with 14 bases between. The CDR3 sequence is 16 residues long. Per the germline V gene, CDR1 is SEHNR and CDR2 is FQNEAQ (reference sequence). The CDR3 nucleotides are TGTGCCAGCAGCTTAATACGACCGACAGGCACCGGGGAGCTGTTTTTT. Translation: CASSLIRPTGTGELFF.

V is TRBV2 and J is TRBJ2-2, with D possibly matching TRBD2 (6 bases). Germline V gene sequence: CDR1 SNHLY, CDR2 FYNNEI. The V gene lost 6 bases and the J gene lost 8 bases, with 10 bases spanning the gap. The CDR3 contains 12 residues. The CDR3: CASRREIGELFF. For the CDR3, the DNA is TGTGCCAGCAGGCGGGAAATTGGGGAGCTGTTTTTT.

In its sample, this clone was seen many times. This chain joins TRBV11-2 and TRBJ1-5; weak D call: TRBD1 (6 bases). This CDR3 has 15 residues. The germline V gene has CDR1 SGHAT and CDR2 FQNNGV. V gave up 2 bases and J gave up 6 bases, with 14 bases separating them. CDR3 bases: TGTGCCAGCAGCTTAAGTGTAGGGGGAAGTCAGCCCCAGCATTTT. It translates to CASSLSVGGSQPQHF.

This rearrangement joins TRBV5-4 to TRBJ2-7; 7 nucleotides align to TRBD2. The CDR3 has 15 residues. Germline CDR1 reads SGHNT; CDR2 reads YYREEE (reference sequence). J was trimmed by 3 bases and V by 3 bases; bases with no gene match: 9. The CDR3 here is CASSSPGLAVYEQYF. DNA of the CDR3: TGTGCCAGCAGCTCGCCGGGTCTAGCGGTCTACGAGCAGTACTTC.

V gene TRBV7-8 combines with J gene TRBJ2-5; D possibly corresponds to TRBD1 (6 bases). Germline CDR1 reads SGHVS; CDR2 reads FQNEAQ. CDR3 size: 14 residues. V was shortened by 3 bases and J by 4 bases, with 12 bases between the two germline ends. The CDR3 bases are TGTGCCAGCAGCTTCACCAGGGGTGCAGAGACCCAGTACTTC. Residues: CASSFTRGAETQYF. Full variable domain (remainder filled in from reference TRBV7-8 and TRBJ2-5): GAGVSQSPRYKVAKRGQDVALRCDPISGHVSLFWYQQALGQGPEFLTYFQNEAQLDKSGLPSDRFFAERPEGSVSTLKIQRTQQEDSAVYLCASSFTRGAETQYFGPGTRLLVL.

This CDR3 is CASTPVGSGGNQPQHF. The CDR3 nucleotides read TGTGCCAGTACTCCGGTTGGAAGCGGGGGCAATCAGCCCCAGCATTTT. This chain connects TRBV19 to TRBJ1-5; D unresolved. Germline V gene lookup returns CDR1 LNHDA and CDR2 SQIVND (reference sequence). Trimming cost V 7 bases and J 2 bases, with 18 bases left between them. CDR3 size: 16 residues.

This chain joins TRBV18 and TRBJ1-4, with D perhaps TRBD1 (6 bases). The germline V and J ends were trimmed by 4 bases and 6 bases, with 18 bases remaining between them. The CDR3 contains 16 residues. Germline assignment: CDR1 KGHSH and CDR2 LQKENI. CDR3: CASSLSSGTRDEKLFF. The DNA of the CDR3 is TGTGCCAGCTCACTTAGTTCCGGGACAAGGGATGAAAAACTGTTTTTT.